This T cell receptor beta chain was sequenced in a study of vaccination and CD4 T cells after COVID-19. Study-wide results and limits: The cohort comprised relatively few convalescent patients, and no early post-infection timepoints were analyzed.

The CDR3 has 13 amino acids. Trimming removed 8 bases from V and 2 bases from J, with 11 bases in between. Treatment reported: roughly 11-day PBMC culture with coronavirus spike peptide pools or control peptides (ViraFEST assay). Antigen-specific T cells were expanded with peptide pools by ViraFEST, and TCRs were then sequenced. Sequence data for DNA of cultured CD4+ T cells were generated by the Oncomine TCR Beta short-read assay. TCRdb analysed the PCR reads with MiXCR anew, one entry per CDR3 protein. The sample has 3,500 to 4,000 distinct CDR3 sequences, around two thirds seen once. This clonotype was recorded a few times. Its specificity is unknown.

Sequenced: CD4+ T cells from blood, cultured in vitro. This clonotype was sampled from a human donor who had recovered from COVID-19. This chain joins TRBV12-3 or TRBV12-4 and TRBJ2-3, with D tentatively TRBD2 (6 bases). CDR3 coding DNA: TGTGCCAGCCGCGGGACCGCCACAGATACGCAGTATTTT. It translates to CASRGTATDTQYF.